These 7 T cell receptor beta chains originate from one sample sequenced in a study of Ad26.COV2.S vaccination and SARS-CoV-2 variants. Noted treatment: over 15 received Ad26.COV2.S at low or high dose, single or two shots; roughly 5 received placebo; per-sample allocation not given. Samples were taken on day 63 after the first vaccine or placebo injection. The data were produced by immunoSEQ multiplex PCR, yet TCRdb's version contains in-frame clones alone and is incomplete. Of approximately 420,000 clones listed, roughly 88% were seen once; the top ten hold approximately 4%. The sequences come from peripheral blood, collected in a trial of Ad26.COV2.S vaccine versus placebo. The source of these receptors is a person aged 18-60 years who received the Ad26.COV2.S COVID-19 vaccine or a placebo.

CDR3 nucleotides: TGCGCCAGCAGCTACGGACGCCGACCACCTTCTGGGGCCAACGTCCTGACTTTC. As protein: CASSYGRRPPSGANVLTF. The chain carries TRBV4-1 and TRBJ2-6; D not resolved. V lost 5 bases and J lost 1, with 18 bases in between. The germline CDR1 and CDR2 sequences are MGHRA and YSYEKL. The CDR3 sequence is 18 residues long.

The CDR3 nucleotides are TGTGCCAGCAGTGAAGGATGGGGGGGTTCACCCCTCCACTTT. It codes for CASSEGWGGSPLHF. The chain uses TRBV2 and TRBJ1-6; D perhaps matches TRBD1 (5 bases). Trimming pared 1 base from V and 9 bases from J, leaving 10 bases between. Germline lookup yields CDR1 SNHLY and CDR2 FYNNEI. CDR3 length: 14 amino acids.

The chain employs TRBV3-1 (or the pseudogene TRBV3-2) and TRBJ2-7; D may be TRBD1 or TRBD2 (5 bases each). V shed 2 bases and J shed 2 bases, with 19 bases lying between them. The CDR3 sequence is 17 residues long. Looked up from germline, CDR1 is LGHDT and CDR2 is YNNKEL (reference sequence). CDR3 region: CASSQLAAWDATYEQYF. The CDR3 DNA sequence: TGTGCCAGCAGCCAATTAGCCGCTTGGGACGCTACCTACGAGCAGTACTTC.

The chain has TRBV7-2 and TRBJ1-2; the match to TRBD1 covers 11 bases. The CDR3 has 15 amino acids. Germline CDR1 SGHTA, CDR2 FQGNSA. The V segment lost 5 bases and the J segment 4 bases; nucleotides outside the gene matches: 6. CDR3 loop: CASSTGTGGIYGYTF. DNA for the CDR3: TGTGCCAGCAGCACAGGGACAGGGGGTATCTATGGCTACACCTTC.

The V and J genes are TRBV4-1 and TRBJ2-1; 8 bases are a match to TRBD1. CDR3 size: 13 residues. V shed 1 base, J shed 8 bases, and the junction held 1 base outside the gene matches. Germline V lookup: CDR1 MGHRA, CDR2 YSYEKL. CDR3 bases: TGCGCCAGCAGCCAAGGACAGGGGTATGAGCAGTTCTTC. Its protein product is CASSQGQGYEQFF.

The rearrangement uses TRBV10-3 and TRBJ2-1; TRBD2 might be the D (5 bases). The CDR3 runs to 13 residues. The V gene lost 3 bases and the J gene lost 8 bases, with 11 bases spanning the gap. CDR1 and CDR2 from the germline V gene are ENHRY and SYGVKD. The chain's CDR3 is CAISESAVYEQFF. The CDR3 nucleotides read TGTGCCATCAGTGAATCAGCGGTATATGAGCAGTTCTTC.

CDR3 sequence (DNA): TGTGCCATCAGTGACTCGACAGGGGAGGGGTCACCCCTCCACTTT. Translating gives CAISDSTGEGSPLHF. The gene calls are TRBV10-3 and TRBJ1-6; TRBD1 matches 8 bases. Germline trimming cut 3 bases from V and 10 bases from J; bases unmatched to any gene: 8. This CDR3 is 15 amino acids long. Looked up from germline, CDR1 is ENHRY and CDR2 is SYGVKD.